The clone carrying this T cell receptor (beta chain) has a handful of counts. Its specificity is unknown. These data are taken from a study of beta chain features in type 1 diabetes. The study reverse transcribed the entire isolated RNA, so it sequenced expressed TCRB transcripts. Using immunoSEQ multiplex PCR, the repertoire was profiled, and TCRdb retains in-frame clones only, with some absent. The repertoire holds under 450,000 clones, roughly 13% seen once, with roughly 0.035% in the top ten. Whole-study results and caveats: A PCR bias possibly favoring shorter templates would apply equally to patients and controls. TCRB CDR3s from Type 1 diabetes patients were moderately but significantly shorter in all four CD4+ subsets.

CDR3 length equals 12 residues. The germline V gene has CDR1 PRHDT and CDR2 FYEKMQ (reference sequence). V lost 4 bases to trimming and J lost 7 bases, with 9 bases between them. The authors obtained over 95% purity in all sorted populations. The sequence derives from a man aged 25-45 years in good health. This chain links TRBV13 with TRBJ2-3; a weak D match, TRBD2 (6 bases). Specimen: naive CD4+ T cells from blood. The CDR3 region is CASSSRGHTQYF. CDR3 coding DNA: TGTGCCAGCAGCTCGCGGGGACATACGCAGTATTTT.